These T cell receptor beta chains were read from a single sample in a study of T cell responses to AZD1222 COVID-19 vaccine. The data were produced by immunoSEQ multiplex PCR, yet TCRdb's version contains in-frame clones alone and is incomplete. This table has 130,000 to 150,000 clones, 86% appearing once. The starting material was peripheral blood, obtained 28 days after the second AZD1222 dose. The origin of the receptors is an adult who received the AZD1222 COVID-19 vaccine. CDR3s include the opening cysteine and the closing phenylalanine or tryptophan. Each record gives: V gene, clone size, D gene, J gene, CDR3 protein, CDR3 DNA. A D gene is named only where the DNA matches it firmly. Some rows have no size entry. The others give once, few or many, or a class for an expanded clone.

TRBV5-1	few	.	TRBJ1-1	CASSVQEYTEAFF	TGCGCCAGCAGCGTTCAGGAGTACACTGAAGCTTTCTTT
TRBV28	.	.	TRBJ1-5	CASSWLSNQPQHF	TGTGCCAGCAGTTGGTTGAGCAATCAGCCCCAGCATTTT
TRBV7-9	.	.	TRBJ1-1	CASSLAVENTEAFF	TGTGCCAGCAGCTTAGCGGTGGAGAACACTGAAGCTTTCTTT
TRBV4-1	few	TRBD2	TRBJ2-3	CASSRNDILAGGGDTQYF	TGCGCCAGCAGCCGAAACGATATACTAGCGGGAGGTGGGGATACGCAGTATTTT
TRBV6-5	.	.	TRBJ1-5	CASSLRLGDQPQHF	TGTGCCAGCAGTCTGCGGTTGGGGGACCAGCCCCAGCATTTT
TRBV19	.	TRBD1	TRBJ1-3	CASSTPTGQRRAAGNTIYF	TGTGCCAGTAGTACACCGACGGGACAGCGCAGGGCGGCTGGAAACACCATATATTTT
TRBV2	few	.	TRBJ2-4	CASSEAAGIDKNIQYF	TGTGCCAGCAGTGAAGCGGCGGGAATTGACAAAAACATTCAGTACTTC
TRBV7-7	.	.	TRBJ2-4	CASSSGAGVRKNIQYF	TGTGCCAGCAGCTCGGGGGCAGGAGTAAGGAAAAACATTCAGTACTTC
TRBV3-1/TRBV3-2	.	.	TRBJ1-2	CASSPLFKGLDYGYTF	TGTGCCAGCAGCCCGCTCTTCAAGGGGCTAGACTATGGCTACACCTTC
TRBV29-1	.	.	TRBJ2-5	CSVRRQRDQETQYF	TGCAGCGTTAGGAGACAGAGGGACCAAGAGACCCAGTACTTC
TRBV9	.	.	TRBJ2-3	CASSSDTQYF	TGTGCCAGCAGCTCAGATACGCAGTATTTT
TRBV29-1	.	.	TRBJ2-3	CSALAGAYTDTQYF	TGCAGCGCGTTGGCGGGGGCTTACACAGATACGCAGTATTTT
TRBV28	.	TRBD1	TRBJ1-2	CASSLDRQGGGYTF	TGTGCCAGCAGTTTGGACAGACAGGGGGGTGGCTACACCTTC
TRBV7-9	many	.	TRBJ2-7	CASSSSGLPYEQYF	TGTGCCAGCAGCTCCTCCGGGCTACCCTACGAGCAGTACTTC
TRBV7-9	.	.	TRBJ2-3	CASSFSVTSDTDTQYF	TGTGCCAGCAGCTTTTCAGTTACCTCGGACACAGATACGCAGTATTTT
TRBV5-1	.	TRBD1	TRBJ2-7	CASSSGTGIYEQYF	TGCGCCAGCAGCTCCGGGACAGGGATCTACGAGCAGTACTTC
TRBV27	.	TRBD2	TRBJ2-7	CASSFRLAGWVSYEQYF	TGTGCCAGCAGTTTCCGACTAGCGGGATGGGTCTCCTACGAGCAGTACTTC
TRBV18	.	TRBD1	TRBJ2-7	CASSPLGGQVYEQYF	TGTGCCAGCTCACCACTGGGGGGACAGGTGTACGAGCAGTACTTC
TRBV27	.	.	TRBJ1-6	CASSFQVREPLHF	TGTGCCAGCAGCTTCCAGGTCAGGGAACCCCTCCACTTT
TRBV2	.	.	TRBJ2-2	CASSERHPNTGELFF	TGTGCCAGCAGTGAACGACATCCGAACACCGGGGAGCTGTTTTTT
TRBV6-2/TRBV6-3	.	.	TRBJ2-1	CASSPIDEQFF	TGTGCCAGCAGTCCGATAGATGAGCAGTTCTTC
TRBV3-1/TRBV3-2	.	.	TRBJ2-7	CASSQDAETGYEQYF	TGTGCCAGCAGCCAAGACGCCGAAACTGGGTACGAGCAGTACTTC
TRBV2	.	.	TRBJ1-5	CASSPGVYSNQPQHF	TGTGCCAGCAGTCCGGGGGTATATAGCAATCAGCCCCAGCATTTT
TRBV2	.	TRBD2	TRBJ2-3	CASIFDRLAASTDTQYF	TGTGCCAGCATCTTCGACCGACTAGCGGCTAGCACAGATACGCAGTATTTT